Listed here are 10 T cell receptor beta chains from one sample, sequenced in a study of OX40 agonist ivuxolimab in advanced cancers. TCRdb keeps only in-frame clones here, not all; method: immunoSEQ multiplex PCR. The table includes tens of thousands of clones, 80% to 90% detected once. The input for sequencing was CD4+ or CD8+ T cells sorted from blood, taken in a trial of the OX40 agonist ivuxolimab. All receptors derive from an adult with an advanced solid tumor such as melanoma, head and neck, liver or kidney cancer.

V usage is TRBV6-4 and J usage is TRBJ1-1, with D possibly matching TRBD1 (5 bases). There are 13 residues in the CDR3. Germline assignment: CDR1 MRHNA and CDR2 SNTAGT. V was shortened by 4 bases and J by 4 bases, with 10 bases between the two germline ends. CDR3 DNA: TGTGCCAGCAGTGCGAGGGGTATCACTGAAGCTTTCTTT. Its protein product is CASSARGITEAFF.

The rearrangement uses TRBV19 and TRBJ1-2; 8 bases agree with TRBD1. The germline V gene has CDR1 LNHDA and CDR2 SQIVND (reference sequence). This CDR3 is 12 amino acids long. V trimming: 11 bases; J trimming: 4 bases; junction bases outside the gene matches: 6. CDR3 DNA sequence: TGTGCCGGTACAGGGGGAGCCTATGGCTACACCTTC. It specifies CAGTGGAYGYTF.

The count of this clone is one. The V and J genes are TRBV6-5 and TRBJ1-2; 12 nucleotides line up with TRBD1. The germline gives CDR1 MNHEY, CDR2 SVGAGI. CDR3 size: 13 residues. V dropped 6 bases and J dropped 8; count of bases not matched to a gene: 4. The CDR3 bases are TGTGCCAGCAGCTTGGGACAGGGGGCCGGCTACACCTTC. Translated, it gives CASSLGQGAGYTF.

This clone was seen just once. The CDR3 region has the DNA TGCGCCAGCAGCTTGGCGACAACAAACACCGGGGAGCTGTTTTTT. Translating it yields CASSLATTNTGELFF. The chain couples TRBV5-1 to TRBJ2-2; D gene uncertain. Germline V gene sequence: CDR1 SGHRS, CDR2 YFSETQ. The CDR3 contains 15 residues. The V end lost 0 bases, the J end lost 2 bases, and 8 bases lay between the germline ends. Drawing the rest from reference TRBV5-1 and TRBJ2-2, the complete variable domain is KAGVTQTPRYLIKTRGQQVTLSCSPISGHRSVSWYQQTPGQGLQFLFEYFSETQRNKGNFPGRFSGRQFSNSRSEMNVSTLELGDSALYLCASSLATTNTGELFFGEGSRLTVL.

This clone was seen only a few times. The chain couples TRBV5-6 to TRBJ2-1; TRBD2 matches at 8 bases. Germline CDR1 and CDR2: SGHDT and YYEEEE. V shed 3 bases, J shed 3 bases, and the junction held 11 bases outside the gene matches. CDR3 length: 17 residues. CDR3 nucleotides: TGTGCCAGCAGCTGGAACCCAGCGGGAGCGATCTACAATGAGCAGTTCTTC. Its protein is CASSWNPAGAIYNEQFF.

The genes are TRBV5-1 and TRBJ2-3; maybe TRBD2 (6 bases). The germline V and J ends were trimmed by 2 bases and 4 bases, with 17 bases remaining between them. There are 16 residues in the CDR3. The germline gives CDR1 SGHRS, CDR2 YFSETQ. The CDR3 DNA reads TGCGCCAGCAGCTTCAGCGGGTCGGGCCCCCCAGATACGCAGTATTTT. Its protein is CASSFSGSGPPDTQYF. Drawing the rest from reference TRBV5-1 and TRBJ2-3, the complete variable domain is KAGVTQTPRYLIKTRGQQVTLSCSPISGHRSVSWYQQTPGQGLQFLFEYFSETQRNKGNFPGRFSGRQFSNSRSEMNVSTLELGDSALYLCASSFSGSGPPDTQYFGPGTRLTVL.

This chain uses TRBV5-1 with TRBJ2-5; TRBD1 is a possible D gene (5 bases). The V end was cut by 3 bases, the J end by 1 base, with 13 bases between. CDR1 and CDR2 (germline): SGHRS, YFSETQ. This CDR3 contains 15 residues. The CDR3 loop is CASSSSPGRQETQYF. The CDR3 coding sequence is TGCGCCAGCAGCTCGTCCCCAGGGCGCCAAGAGACCCAGTACTTC.

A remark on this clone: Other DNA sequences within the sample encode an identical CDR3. CDR3 sequence: CASSISGGNQPQHF. The CDR3 DNA follows: TGTGCCAGTAGTATATCCGGGGGTAATCAGCCCCAGCATTTT. The rearrangement links TRBV19 to TRBJ1-5, with D tentatively TRBD1 (5 bases). Germline V gives CDR1 LNHDA, CDR2 SQIVND (reference sequence). The CDR3 length is 14 residues. V lost 2 bases and J 4 bases, leaving 9 bases between the germline ends.

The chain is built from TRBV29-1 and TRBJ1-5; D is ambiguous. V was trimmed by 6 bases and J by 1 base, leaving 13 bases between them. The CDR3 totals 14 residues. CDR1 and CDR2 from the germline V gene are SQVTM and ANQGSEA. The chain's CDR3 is CSVGSGISNQPQHF. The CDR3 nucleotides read TGCAGCGTGGGGTCCGGCATCAGCAATCAGCCCCAGCATTTT.

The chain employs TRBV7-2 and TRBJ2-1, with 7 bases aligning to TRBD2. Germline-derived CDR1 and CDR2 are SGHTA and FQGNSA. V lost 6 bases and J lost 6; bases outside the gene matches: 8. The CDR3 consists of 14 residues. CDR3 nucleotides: TGTGCCAGCAGGTTGCGGGAGTATGTCAATGAGCAGTTCTTC. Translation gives CASRLREYVNEQFF.